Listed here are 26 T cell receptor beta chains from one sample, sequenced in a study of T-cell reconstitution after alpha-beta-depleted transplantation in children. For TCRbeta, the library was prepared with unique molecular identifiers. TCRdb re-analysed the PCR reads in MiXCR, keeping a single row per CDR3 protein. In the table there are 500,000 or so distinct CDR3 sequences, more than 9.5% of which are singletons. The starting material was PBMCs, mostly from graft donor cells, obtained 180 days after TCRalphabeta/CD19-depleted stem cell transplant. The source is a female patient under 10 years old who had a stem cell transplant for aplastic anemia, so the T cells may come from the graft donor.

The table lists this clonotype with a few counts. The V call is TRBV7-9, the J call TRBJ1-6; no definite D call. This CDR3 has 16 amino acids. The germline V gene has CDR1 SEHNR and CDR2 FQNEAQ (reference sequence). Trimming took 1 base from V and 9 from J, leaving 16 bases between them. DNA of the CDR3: TGTGCCAGCAGCTTAGGATACGCCGCAGGTTTTTCACCCCTCCACTTT. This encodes CASSLGYAAGFSPLHF.

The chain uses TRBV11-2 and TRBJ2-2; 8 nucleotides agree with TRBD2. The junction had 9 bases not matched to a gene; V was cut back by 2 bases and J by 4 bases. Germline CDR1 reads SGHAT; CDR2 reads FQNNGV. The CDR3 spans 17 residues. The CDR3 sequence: CASSLYTSGFRTGELFF. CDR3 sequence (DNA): TGTGCCAGCAGCTTATATACTAGCGGTTTCCGCACCGGGGAGCTGTTTTTT.

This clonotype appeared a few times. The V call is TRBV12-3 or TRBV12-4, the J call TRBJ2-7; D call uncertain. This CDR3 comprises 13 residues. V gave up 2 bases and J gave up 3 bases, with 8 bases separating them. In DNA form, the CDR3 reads TGTGCCAGCAGTTTACAGAGAAACTACGAGCAGTACTTC. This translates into CASSLQRNYEQYF.

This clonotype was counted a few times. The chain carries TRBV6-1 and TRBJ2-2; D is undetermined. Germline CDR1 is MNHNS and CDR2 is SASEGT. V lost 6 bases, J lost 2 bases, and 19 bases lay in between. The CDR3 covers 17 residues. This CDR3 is CASRNRRVGVNTGELFF. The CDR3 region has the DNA TGTGCCAGCAGAAACAGACGGGTTGGGGTAAACACCGGGGAGCTGTTTTTT.

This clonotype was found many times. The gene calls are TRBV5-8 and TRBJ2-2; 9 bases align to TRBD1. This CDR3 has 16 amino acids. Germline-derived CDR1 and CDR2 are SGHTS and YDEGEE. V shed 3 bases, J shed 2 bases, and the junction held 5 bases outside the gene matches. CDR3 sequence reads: CASSSTGGYNTGELFF. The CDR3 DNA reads TGTGCCAGCAGCTCGACAGGGGGTTATAACACCGGGGAGCTGTTTTTT.

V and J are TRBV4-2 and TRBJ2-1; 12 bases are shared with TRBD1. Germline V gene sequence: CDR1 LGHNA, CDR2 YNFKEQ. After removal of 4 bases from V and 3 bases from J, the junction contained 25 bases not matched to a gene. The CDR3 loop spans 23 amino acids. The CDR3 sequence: CASSREEGQGALASGTYYNEQFF. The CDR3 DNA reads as TGTGCCAGCAGCCGTGAGGAGGGACAGGGGGCGCTGGCTAGCGGGACATACTACAATGAGCAGTTCTTC.

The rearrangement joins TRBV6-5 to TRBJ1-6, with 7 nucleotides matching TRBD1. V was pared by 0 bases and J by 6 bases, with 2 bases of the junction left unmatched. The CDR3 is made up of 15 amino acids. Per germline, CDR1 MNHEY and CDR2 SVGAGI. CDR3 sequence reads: CASSYSGQRNSPLHF. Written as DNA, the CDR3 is TGTGCCAGCAGTTACTCGGGACAGCGTAATTCACCCCTCCACTTT.

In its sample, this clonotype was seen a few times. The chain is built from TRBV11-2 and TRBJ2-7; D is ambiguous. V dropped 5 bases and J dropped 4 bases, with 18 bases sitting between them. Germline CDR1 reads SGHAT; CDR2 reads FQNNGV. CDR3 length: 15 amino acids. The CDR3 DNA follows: TGTGCCAGCAGCCCCGGGTGGTCTAGTATTTACGAGCAGTACGTC. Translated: CASSPGWSSIYEQYV.

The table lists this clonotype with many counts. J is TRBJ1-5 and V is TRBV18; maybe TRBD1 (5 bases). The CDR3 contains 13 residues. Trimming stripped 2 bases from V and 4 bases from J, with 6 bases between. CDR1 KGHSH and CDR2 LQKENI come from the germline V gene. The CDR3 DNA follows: TGTGCCAGCTCACCAGAGGGGAATCAGCCCCAGCATTTT. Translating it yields CASSPEGNQPQHF.

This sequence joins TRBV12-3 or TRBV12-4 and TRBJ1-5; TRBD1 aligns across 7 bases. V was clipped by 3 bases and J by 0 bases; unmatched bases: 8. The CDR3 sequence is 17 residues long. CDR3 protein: CASSFRGGQFSNQPQHF. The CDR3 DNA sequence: TGTGCCAGCAGTTTCAGGGGGGGACAGTTTAGCAATCAGCCCCAGCATTTT.

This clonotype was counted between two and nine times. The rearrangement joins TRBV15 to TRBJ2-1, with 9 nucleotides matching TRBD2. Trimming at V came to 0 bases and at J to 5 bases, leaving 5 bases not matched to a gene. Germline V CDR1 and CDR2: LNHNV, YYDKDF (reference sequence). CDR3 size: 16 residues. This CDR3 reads CATSREGGRGDNEQFF. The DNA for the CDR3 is TGTGCCACCAGCAGAGAAGGCGGGAGGGGGGACAATGAGCAGTTCTTC.

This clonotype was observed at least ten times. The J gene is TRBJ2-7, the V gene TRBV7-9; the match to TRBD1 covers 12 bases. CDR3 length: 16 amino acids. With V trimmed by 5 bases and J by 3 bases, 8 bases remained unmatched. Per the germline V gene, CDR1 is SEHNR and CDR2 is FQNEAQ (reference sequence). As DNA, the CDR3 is TGTGCCAGCAGCCTATATGGGACAGGGGGCTACTACGAGCAGTACTTC. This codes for CASSLYGTGGYYEQYF. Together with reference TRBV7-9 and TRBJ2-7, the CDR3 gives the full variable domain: DTGVSQNPRHKITKRGQNVTFRCDPISEHNRLYWYRQTLGQGPEFLTYFQNEAQLEKSRLLSDRFSAERPKGSFSTLEIQRTEQGDSAMYLCASSLYGTGGYYEQYFGPGTRLTVT.

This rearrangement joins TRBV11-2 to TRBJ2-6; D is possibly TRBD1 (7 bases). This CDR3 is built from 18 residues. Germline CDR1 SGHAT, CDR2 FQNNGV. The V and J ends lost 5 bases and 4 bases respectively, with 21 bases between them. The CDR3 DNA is TGTGCCAGCAGCCCTCCAGGGGGGAAGGCGTGGGGGGCCAACGTCCTGACTTTC. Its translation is CASSPPGGKAWGANVLTF. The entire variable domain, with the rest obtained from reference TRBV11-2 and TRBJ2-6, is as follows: EAGVAQSPRYKIIEKRQSVAFWCNPISGHATLYWYQQILGQGPKLLIQFQNNGVVDDSQLPKDRFSAERLKGVDSTLKIQPAKLEDSAVYLCASSPPGGKAWGANVLTFGAGSRLTVL.

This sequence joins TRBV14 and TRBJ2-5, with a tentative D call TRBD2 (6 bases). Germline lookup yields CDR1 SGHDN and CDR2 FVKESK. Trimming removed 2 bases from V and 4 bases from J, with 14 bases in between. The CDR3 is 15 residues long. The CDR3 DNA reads TGTGCCAGCAGCCAACGGGGACTGGGAAGAGAGACCCAGTACTTC. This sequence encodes CASSQRGLGRETQYF.

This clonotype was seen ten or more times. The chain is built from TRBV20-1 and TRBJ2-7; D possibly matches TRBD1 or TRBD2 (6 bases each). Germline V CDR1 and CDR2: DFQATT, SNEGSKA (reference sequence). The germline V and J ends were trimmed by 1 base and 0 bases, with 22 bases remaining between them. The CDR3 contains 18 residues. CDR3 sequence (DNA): TGCAGTGCTAGAGGGGGGCCCGGGGTAGCGGCGAGCTCCTACGAGCAGTACTTC. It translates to CSARGGPGVAASSYEQYF.

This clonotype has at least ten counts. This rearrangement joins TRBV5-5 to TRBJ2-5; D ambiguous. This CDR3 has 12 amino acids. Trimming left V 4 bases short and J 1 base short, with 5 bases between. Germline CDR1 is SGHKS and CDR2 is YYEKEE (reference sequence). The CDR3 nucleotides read TGTGCCAGCAGCCTCACCCAAGAGACCCAGTACTTC. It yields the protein CASSLTQETQYF.

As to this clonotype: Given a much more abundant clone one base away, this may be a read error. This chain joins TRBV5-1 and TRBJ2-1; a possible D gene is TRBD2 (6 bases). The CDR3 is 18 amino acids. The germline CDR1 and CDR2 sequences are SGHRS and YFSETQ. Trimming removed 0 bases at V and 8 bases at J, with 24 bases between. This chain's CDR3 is CASSLVLATRGDRDEQFF. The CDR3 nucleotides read TGCGCCAGCAGCTTGGTTCTCGCGACTAGAGGGGACCGGGATGAGCAGTTCTTC.

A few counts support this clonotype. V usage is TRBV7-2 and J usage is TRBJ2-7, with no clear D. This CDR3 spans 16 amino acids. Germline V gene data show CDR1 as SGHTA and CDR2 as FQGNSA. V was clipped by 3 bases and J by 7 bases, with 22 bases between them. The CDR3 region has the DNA TGTGCCAGCAGCTTGCCTGGGAACTCCTCCCCTGGGGAGCAGTACGTC. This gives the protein CASSLPGNSSPGEQYV.

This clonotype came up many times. CDR3 nucleotides: TGTGCCAGCAGTCCAGGTTACGGGGAGCTGTTTTTT. This codes for CASSPGYGELFF. The chain is built from TRBV12-3 or TRBV12-4 and TRBJ2-2; D not resolved. Trimming pared 5 bases from V and 7 bases from J, leaving 8 bases between. CDR3 length: 12 residues.

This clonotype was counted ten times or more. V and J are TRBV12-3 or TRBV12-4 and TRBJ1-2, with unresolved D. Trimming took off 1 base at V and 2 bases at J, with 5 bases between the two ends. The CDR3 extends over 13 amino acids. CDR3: CASSLEANYGYTF. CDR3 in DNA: TGTGCCAGCAGTTTAGAGGCGAACTATGGCTACACCTTC.

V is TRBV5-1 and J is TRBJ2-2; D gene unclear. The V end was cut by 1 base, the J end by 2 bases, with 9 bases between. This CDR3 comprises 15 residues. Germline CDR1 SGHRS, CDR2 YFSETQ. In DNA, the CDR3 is TGCGCCAGCAGCTTGAGGTATACAAACACCGGGGAGCTGTTTTTT. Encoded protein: CASSLRYTNTGELFF.

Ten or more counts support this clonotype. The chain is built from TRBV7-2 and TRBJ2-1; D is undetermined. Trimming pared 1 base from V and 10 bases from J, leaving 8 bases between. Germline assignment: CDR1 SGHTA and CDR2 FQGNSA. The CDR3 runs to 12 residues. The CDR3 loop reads CASSLGPTEQFF. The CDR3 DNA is TGTGCCAGCAGCTTAGGCCCGACGGAGCAGTTCTTC.

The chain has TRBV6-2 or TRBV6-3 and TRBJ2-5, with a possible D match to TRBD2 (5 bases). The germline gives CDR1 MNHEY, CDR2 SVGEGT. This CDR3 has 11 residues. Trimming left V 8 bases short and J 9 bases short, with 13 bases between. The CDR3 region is CASGTRDPQYF. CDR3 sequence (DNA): TGTGCCAGCGGAACTAGGGATCCCCAGTACTTC.

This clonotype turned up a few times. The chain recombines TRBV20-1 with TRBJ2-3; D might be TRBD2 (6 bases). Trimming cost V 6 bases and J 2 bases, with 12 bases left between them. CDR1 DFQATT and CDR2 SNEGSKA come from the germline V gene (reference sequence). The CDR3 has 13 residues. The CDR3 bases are TGCAGTGCAGGGGCGGGGAACACAGATACGCAGTATTTT. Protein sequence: CSAGAGNTDTQYF.

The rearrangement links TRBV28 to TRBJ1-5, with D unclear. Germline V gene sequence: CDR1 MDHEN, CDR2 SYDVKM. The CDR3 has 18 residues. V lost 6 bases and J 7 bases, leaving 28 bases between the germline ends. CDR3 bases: TGTGCCAGCAGCCCTTTCGCGTTCATGCGGCGCCTAGGCCAGCCCCAGCATTTT. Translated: CASSPFAFMRRLGQPQHF.

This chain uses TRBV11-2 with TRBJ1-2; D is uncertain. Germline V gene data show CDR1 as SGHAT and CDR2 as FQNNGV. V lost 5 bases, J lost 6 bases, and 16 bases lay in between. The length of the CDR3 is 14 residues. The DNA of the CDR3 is TGTGCCAGCAGCAAGGGTACCGTGGGAGATGGCTACACCTTC. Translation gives CASSKGTVGDGYTF. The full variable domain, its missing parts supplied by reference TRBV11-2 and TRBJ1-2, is EAGVAQSPRYKIIEKRQSVAFWCNPISGHATLYWYQQILGQGPKLLIQFQNNGVVDDSQLPKDRFSAERLKGVDSTLKIQPAKLEDSAVYLCASSKGTVGDGYTFGSGTRLTVV.